This paragraph covers one T cell receptor (beta chain) sequence. Using immunoSEQ multiplex PCR, the repertoire was profiled, and TCRdb retains in-frame clones only, with some absent. The data contain just under 75,000 clones, about three quarters of them singletons. Researchers grouped second doses given at about 4 or about 12 weeks into one pool. Germline V gene lookup returns CDR1 SGHTA and CDR2 FQGNSA. This CDR3 contains 15 residues. The V gene end was trimmed by 3 bases and the J gene end by 6 bases; junction bases not matched to a gene: 4. The data belong to a study of T cell responses to AZD1222 COVID-19 vaccine.

This TCR derives from an adult who received the AZD1222 COVID-19 vaccine. The J gene is TRBJ1-6, the V gene TRBV7-2; 8 bases are shared with TRBD1. Source: peripheral blood, taken 28 days after the second AZD1222 dose. In DNA form, the CDR3 reads TGTGCCAGCAGCTTCGCCAGGGGGCTTAATTCACCCCTCCACTTT. This translates into CASSFARGLNSPLHF.